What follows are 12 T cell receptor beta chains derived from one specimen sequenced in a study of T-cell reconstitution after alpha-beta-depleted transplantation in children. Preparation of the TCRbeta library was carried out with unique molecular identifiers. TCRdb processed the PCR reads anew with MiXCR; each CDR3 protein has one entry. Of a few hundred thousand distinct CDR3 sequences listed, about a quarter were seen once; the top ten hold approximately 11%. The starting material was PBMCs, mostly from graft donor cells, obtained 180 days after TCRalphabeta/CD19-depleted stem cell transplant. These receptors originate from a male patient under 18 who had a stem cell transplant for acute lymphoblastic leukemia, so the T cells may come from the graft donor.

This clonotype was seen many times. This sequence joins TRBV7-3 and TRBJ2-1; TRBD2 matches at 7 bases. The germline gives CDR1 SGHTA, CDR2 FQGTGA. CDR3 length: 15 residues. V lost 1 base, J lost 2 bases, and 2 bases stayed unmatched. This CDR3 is CASSLRLAPYNEQFF. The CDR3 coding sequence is TGTGCCAGCAGCTTAAGACTAGCCCCCTACAATGAGCAGTTCTTC.

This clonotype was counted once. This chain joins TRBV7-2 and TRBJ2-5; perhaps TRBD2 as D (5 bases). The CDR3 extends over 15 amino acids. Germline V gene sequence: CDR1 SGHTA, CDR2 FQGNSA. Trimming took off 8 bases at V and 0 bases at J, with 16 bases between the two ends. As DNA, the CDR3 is TGTGCCAGCGCGGTCGGGGATGGGTACCAAGAGACCCAGTACTTC. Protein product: CASAVGDGYQETQYF.

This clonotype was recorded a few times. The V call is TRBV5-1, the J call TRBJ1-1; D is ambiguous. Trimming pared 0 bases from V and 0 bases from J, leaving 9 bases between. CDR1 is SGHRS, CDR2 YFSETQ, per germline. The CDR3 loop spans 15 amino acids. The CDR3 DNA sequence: TGCGCCAGCAGCTTGGCGACCGGGGTGAACACTGAAGCTTTCTTT. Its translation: CASSLATGVNTEAFF.

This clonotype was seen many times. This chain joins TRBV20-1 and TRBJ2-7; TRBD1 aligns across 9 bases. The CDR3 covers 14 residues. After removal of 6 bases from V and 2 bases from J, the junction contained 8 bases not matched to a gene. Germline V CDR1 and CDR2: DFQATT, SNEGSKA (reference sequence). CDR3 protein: CSAWGGQGPYEQYF. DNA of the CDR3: TGCAGTGCGTGGGGGGGACAGGGACCCTACGAGCAGTACTTC.

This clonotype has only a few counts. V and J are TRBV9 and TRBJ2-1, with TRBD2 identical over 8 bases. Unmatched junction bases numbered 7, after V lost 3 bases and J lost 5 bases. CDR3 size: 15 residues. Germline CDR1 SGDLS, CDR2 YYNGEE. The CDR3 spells CASSGAGLAHNEQFF. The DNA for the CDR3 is TGTGCCAGCAGCGGGGCCGGACTAGCCCACAATGAGCAGTTCTTC. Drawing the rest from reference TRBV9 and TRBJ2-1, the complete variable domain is DSGVTQTPKHLITATGQRVTLRCSPRSGDLSVYWYQQSLDQGLQFLIQYYNGEERAKGNILERFSAQQFPDLHSELNLSSLELGDSALYFCASSGAGLAHNEQFFGPGTRLTVL.

The CDR3 coding sequence is TGCGCCAGCAGCTGGGTTGGGACAGGGTTCTCTGGGGCCAACGTCCTGACTTTC. Protein: CASSWVGTGFSGANVLTF. V usage is TRBV5-1 and J usage is TRBJ2-6; 9 bases map to TRBD1. The V segment lost 3 bases and the J segment 0 bases; nucleotides outside the gene matches: 7. There are 18 residues in the CDR3. Germline assignment: CDR1 SGHRS and CDR2 YFSETQ.

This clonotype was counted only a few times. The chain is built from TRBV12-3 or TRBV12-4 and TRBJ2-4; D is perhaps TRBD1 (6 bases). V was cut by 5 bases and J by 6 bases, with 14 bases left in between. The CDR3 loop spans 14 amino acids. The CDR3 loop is CASSQGIRGNIQYF. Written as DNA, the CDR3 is TGTGCCAGCAGTCAGGGGATTCGGGGAAACATTCAGTACTTC.

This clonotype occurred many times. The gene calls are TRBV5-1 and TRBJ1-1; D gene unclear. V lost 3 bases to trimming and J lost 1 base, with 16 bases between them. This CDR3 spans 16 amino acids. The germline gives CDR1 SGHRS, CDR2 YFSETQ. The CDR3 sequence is CASSSSPPTPNTEAFF. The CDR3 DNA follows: TGCGCCAGCAGCTCAAGCCCGCCTACACCGAACACTGAAGCTTTCTTT.

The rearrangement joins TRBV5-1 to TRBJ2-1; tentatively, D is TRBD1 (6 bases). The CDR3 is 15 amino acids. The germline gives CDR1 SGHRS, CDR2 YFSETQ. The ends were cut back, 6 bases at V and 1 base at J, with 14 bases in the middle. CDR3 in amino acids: CASTHGTRSYNEQFF. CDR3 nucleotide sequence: TGCGCCAGCACCCACGGGACAAGGTCCTACAATGAGCAGTTCTTC.

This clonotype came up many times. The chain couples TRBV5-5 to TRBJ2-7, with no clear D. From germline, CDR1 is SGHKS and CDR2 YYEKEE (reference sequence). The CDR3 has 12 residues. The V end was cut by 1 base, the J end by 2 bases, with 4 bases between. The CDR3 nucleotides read TGTGCCAGCAGCTTGACGGCCTACGAGCAGTACTTC. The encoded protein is CASSLTAYEQYF.

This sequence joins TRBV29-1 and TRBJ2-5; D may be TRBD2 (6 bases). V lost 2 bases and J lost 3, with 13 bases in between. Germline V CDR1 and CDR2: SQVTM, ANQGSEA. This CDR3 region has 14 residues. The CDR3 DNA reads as TGCAGCGTTGAATCGTGGCGGGGAGAAGAGACCCAGTACTTC. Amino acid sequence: CSVESWRGEETQYF.

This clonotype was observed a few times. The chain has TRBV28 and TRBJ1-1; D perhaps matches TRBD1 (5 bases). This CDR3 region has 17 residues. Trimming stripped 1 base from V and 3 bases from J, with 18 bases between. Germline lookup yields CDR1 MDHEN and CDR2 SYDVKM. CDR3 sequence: CASSLFIGRQPHTEAFF. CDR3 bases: TGTGCCAGCAGTTTATTTATTGGACGACAGCCCCACACTGAAGCTTTCTTT.